This entry lists 20 T cell receptor beta chains sequenced from one sample in a study of shared clonotypes between healthy human individuals. Profiled with immunoSEQ multiplex PCR; TCRdb holds only in-frame clones, not every one. The sample records over a million clones, approximately 76% being singletons. Source material: memory CD4+ T cells sorted from blood. Described subset: CD45RA-negative fraction. All receptors derive from a man younger than 30 in good health.

The chain couples TRBV11-3 to TRBJ2-3; 12 bases align to TRBD2. The length of the CDR3 is 16 residues. Trimming removed 5 bases from V and 6 bases from J; junction bases left unmatched: 9. Germline V gene data show CDR1 as SGHNT and CDR2 as YENEEA. This chain's CDR3 is CASSQGLAGGPDTQYF. The CDR3 coding sequence is TGTGCCAGCAGCCAGGGGCTAGCGGGAGGGCCCGATACGCAGTATTTT.

This clone has just a few counts. The gene calls are TRBV19 and TRBJ2-3; 8 nucleotides match TRBD2. This CDR3 contains 15 residues. Germline CDR1 and CDR2: LNHDA and SQIVND (reference sequence). Unmatched junction bases numbered 10, after V lost 8 bases and J lost 3 bases. The CDR3 protein is CASQVAGRKTDTQYF. For the CDR3, the DNA is TGTGCCAGTCAGGTAGCGGGGAGGAAAACAGATACGCAGTATTTT.

The rearrangement uses TRBV7-9 and TRBJ1-5, with TRBD1 identical over 10 bases. Germline V gives CDR1 SEHNR, CDR2 FQNEAQ (reference sequence). V shed 4 bases and J 11 bases; nucleotides not matched to a gene: 2. The CDR3 sequence is 12 residues long. The CDR3 region has the DNA TGTGCCAGCAGCTCGGACAGGGGGGCCCAGCATTTT. As protein: CASSSDRGAQHF.

The chain has TRBV28 and TRBJ1-1; perhaps TRBD1 as D (5 bases). The V end lost 7 bases, the J end lost 2 bases, and 23 bases lay between the germline ends. Germline CDR1 MDHEN, CDR2 SYDVKM. The CDR3 extends over 17 amino acids. The CDR3: CASTEMDIQTINTEAFF. The DNA of the CDR3 is TGTGCCAGCACCGAGATGGACATACAGACAATAAACACTGAAGCTTTCTTT.

The chain is built from TRBV5-6 and TRBJ2-5; weak D call: TRBD2 (5 bases). Matching the DNA end better, TRBJ2-7 makes the J call doubtful. The CDR3 totals 14 residues. Germline CDR1 SGHDT, CDR2 YYEEEE. In DNA, the CDR3 is TGTGCCAGCAGCTTGCCGAGGGAAGAGGACGAGCAGTACTTC. Translation gives CASSLPREEDEQYF.

J is TRBJ2-7 and V is TRBV7-6; D gene uncertain. The CDR3 extends over 14 amino acids. Looked up from germline, CDR1 is SGHVS and CDR2 is FNYEAQ. V lost 4 bases to trimming and J lost 3 bases, with 13 bases between them. CDR3 sequence reads: CASSSTGGIYEQYF. CDR3 in DNA: TGTGCCAGCAGCTCAACGGGTGGGATCTACGAGCAGTACTTC.

Many counts were recorded for this clone. V gene TRBV5-5 combines with J gene TRBJ2-6; possibly TRBD1 or TRBD2 for D (5 bases each). The CDR3 loop spans 18 amino acids. From germline, CDR1 is SGHKS and CDR2 YYEKEE (reference sequence). Trimming pared 0 bases from V and 0 bases from J, leaving 13 bases between. CDR3 in amino acids: CASSLGGPLSSGANVLTF. The CDR3 bases are TGTGCCAGCAGCTTGGGGGGACCGCTGAGCTCTGGGGCCAACGTCCTGACTTTC.

As to this clone: At one end the junction does not follow the germline gene, possibly because of a read error. The J gene is TRBJ1-2, the V gene TRBV30, with D possibly TRBD1 on 5 matching bases. CDR3 length: 15 residues. CDR1 and CDR2 (germline): GTSNPN, SVGIG (reference sequence). In nucleotides, the CDR3 is TGTGCCTGGACCAGCAGACAGATCACTAACTATGGCTTCACCTTC. This gives the protein CAWTSRQITNYGFTF.

The chain recombines TRBV11-2 with TRBJ1-6; the match to TRBD1 covers 7 bases. The CDR3 sequence is 14 residues long. The V segment lost 5 bases and the J segment 5 bases; nucleotides outside the gene matches: 3. Germline values: CDR1 SGHAT, CDR2 FQNNGV. The CDR3 coding sequence is TGTGCCAGCAGCGCAACAGGGGATAATTCACCCCTCCACTTT. This sequence encodes CASSATGDNSPLHF.

The rearrangement links TRBV14 to TRBJ2-2; TRBD1 might be the D (6 bases). From germline, CDR1 is SGHDN and CDR2 FVKESK. V lost 1 base, J lost 3 bases, and 12 bases lay in between. This CDR3 has 16 amino acids. CDR3 loop: CASSQGQGTHTGELFF. CDR3 in DNA: TGTGCCAGCAGCCAAGGTCAAGGGACACACACCGGGGAGCTGTTTTTT.

Only one count was recorded for this clone. The gene calls are TRBV28 and TRBJ2-7; D is unclear. The CDR3 loop spans 13 amino acids. The germline V gene has CDR1 MDHEN and CDR2 SYDVKM. V was trimmed by 1 base and J by 6 bases, leaving 10 bases between them. This chain's CDR3 is CASSLSQIREQYF. CDR3 DNA: TGTGCCAGCAGTTTATCCCAGATCCGCGAGCAGTACTTC.

The chain employs TRBV28 and TRBJ2-7, with 7 bases identical to TRBD2. Germline V gene data show CDR1 as MDHEN and CDR2 as SYDVKM. This CDR3 is built from 15 residues. Trimming cost V 7 bases and J 2 bases; bases outside gene matches: 11. The CDR3 spells CASTTGGVPTYEQYF. CDR3 DNA: TGTGCCAGCACTACTGGGGGGGTCCCCACCTACGAGCAGTACTTC.

The rearrangement joins TRBV6-5 to TRBJ1-2; 8 nucleotides match TRBD1. The CDR3 extends over 14 amino acids. Germline assignment: CDR1 MNHEY and CDR2 SVGAGI. J gave up 7 bases and V 3 bases, and 7 bases lay outside the gene matches. The CDR3 loop reads CASSYITGGSGYTF. CDR3 sequence (DNA): TGTGCCAGCAGTTATATCACAGGGGGAAGTGGCTACACCTTC.

The chain is built from TRBV4-1 and TRBJ2-6, with a tentative D call TRBD1 (6 bases). V lost 1 base and J 2 bases, leaving 6 bases between the germline ends. The CDR3 contains 15 residues. Germline CDR1 is MGHRA and CDR2 is YSYEKL. CDR3 in amino acids: CASSQGQAGANVLTF. Here the CDR3 DNA reads TGCGCCAGCAGCCAAGGACAGGCTGGGGCCAACGTCCTGACTTTC.

This clone was observed a few times. The chain has TRBV19 and TRBJ1-6, with TRBD1 as a possible D gene (5 bases). V was cut by 4 bases and J by 8 bases, with 15 bases left in between. Germline loops: CDR1 LNHDA, CDR2 SQIVND (reference sequence). The CDR3 length is 15 residues. The CDR3 nucleotides are TGTGCCAGTAGTAGTTCCCAGGGTACTGATTCACCCCTCCACTTT. This translates into CASSSSQGTDSPLHF.

As for this clone: An end of the junction differs from the germline gene, which may be a read error. The genes are TRBV6-6 and TRBJ1-2; no clear D gene. The CDR3 extends over 13 amino acids. Germline CDR1 and CDR2: MNHNY and SVGAGI (reference sequence). The CDR3 bases are TGTGCCAGCAGTGACGGACGGAGCTCCTCTAGGTCCTTC. Its translation is CASSDGRSSSRSF.

A single count supports this clone. This chain connects TRBV9 to TRBJ2-1, with unresolved D. Germline values: CDR1 SGDLS, CDR2 YYNGEE. This CDR3 is built from 14 residues. The germline V and J ends were trimmed by 0 bases and 4 bases, with 8 bases remaining between them. CDR3: CASSVGAQYNEQFF. The CDR3 region has the DNA TGTGCCAGCAGCGTAGGTGCTCAGTACAATGAGCAGTTCTTC. Complete variable domain (other parts from reference TRBV9 and TRBJ2-1): DSGVTQTPKHLITATGQRVTLRCSPRSGDLSVYWYQQSLDQGLQFLIQYYNGEERAKGNILERFSAQQFPDLHSELNLSSLELGDSALYFCASSVGAQYNEQFFGPGTRLTVL.

The chain uses TRBV28 and TRBJ2-7; D gene unclear. V was pared by 7 bases and J by 1 base, with 8 bases between. This CDR3 spans 12 amino acids. Germline V lookup: CDR1 MDHEN, CDR2 SYDVKM. CDR3 bases: TGTGCCAGCAACGAGGCGTCCTACGAGCAGTACTTC. As protein: CASNEASYEQYF.

The J gene is TRBJ2-7, the V gene TRBV6-1; 9 bases map to TRBD2. V shed 1 base, J shed 5 bases, and the junction held 9 bases outside the gene matches. The germline gives CDR1 MNHNS, CDR2 SASEGT. The CDR3 contains 16 residues. CDR3 in DNA: TGTGCCAGCAGTGAAGGCCTAGCGGGGAAGTCCCACGAGCAGTACTTC. Translated: CASSEGLAGKSHEQYF.

The chain recombines TRBV6-1 with TRBJ2-3; D might be TRBD1 or TRBD2, each matching 5 bases. Trimming pared 3 bases from V and 1 base from J, leaving 11 bases between. The CDR3 totals 15 residues. Germline-derived CDR1 and CDR2 are MNHNS and SASEGT. CDR3 sequence: CASSENLGGTDTQYF. The CDR3 nucleotides read TGTGCCAGCAGTGAGAATCTGGGGGGCACAGATACGCAGTATTTT.